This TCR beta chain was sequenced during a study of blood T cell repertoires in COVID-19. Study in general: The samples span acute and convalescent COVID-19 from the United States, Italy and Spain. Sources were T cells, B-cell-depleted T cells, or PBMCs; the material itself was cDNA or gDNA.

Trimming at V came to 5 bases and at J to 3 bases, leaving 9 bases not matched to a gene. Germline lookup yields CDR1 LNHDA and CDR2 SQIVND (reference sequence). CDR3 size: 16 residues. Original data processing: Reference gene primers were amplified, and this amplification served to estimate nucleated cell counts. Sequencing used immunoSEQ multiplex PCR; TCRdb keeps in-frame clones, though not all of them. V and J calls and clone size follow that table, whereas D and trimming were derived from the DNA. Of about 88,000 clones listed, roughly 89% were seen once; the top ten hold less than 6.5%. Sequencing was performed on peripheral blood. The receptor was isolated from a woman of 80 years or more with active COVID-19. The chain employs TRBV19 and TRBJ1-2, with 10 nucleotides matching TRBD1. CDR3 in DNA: TGTGCCAGTAGTCCCATTTCGACAGGGGGCGACTATGGCTACACCTTC. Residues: CASSPISTGGDYGYTF.